The TCR beta chain described here comes from a study of control samples from healthy donors and cancer patients. Using immunoSEQ multiplex PCR, the repertoire was profiled, and TCRdb retains in-frame clones only, with some absent. The sample has approximately 120,000 clones, almost 95% seen once. This clone was seen a few times. The clonotype was recovered from a man at least 80 years old with head and neck cancer. Sequences were obtained from PBMCs.

The CDR3 nucleotides read TGTGCCAGCAGCCAGGGGGCTAGAAACACCATATATTTT. Translated: CASSQGARNTIYF. This chain connects TRBV5-4 to TRBJ1-3, with 8 bases identical to TRBD1. With V trimmed by 4 bases and J by 5 bases, 2 bases remained unmatched. The CDR3 runs to 13 residues. Germline V CDR1 and CDR2: SGHNT, YYREEE (reference sequence).